The 32 T cell receptor beta chains listed next were all sequenced from one sample in a study of T cells after yellow fever vaccination. TCRdb processed the 5' RACE reads anew with MiXCR; each CDR3 protein has one entry. The sample has around 88,000 distinct CDR3 sequences; about an eighth are singletons. The sequenced sample was CD8+ T cells not binding an NS4B(214-222) dextramer, sorted from PBMCs, obtained roughly 20 days after the first yellow fever vaccination. The receptor set was obtained from a man in his late teens or twenties who received the YFV17D yellow fever vaccine.

In this sample, this clonotype turned up a few times. The chain uses TRBV11-2 and TRBJ2-3, with D perhaps TRBD2 (6 bases). The CDR3 is made up of 16 amino acids. Trimming stripped 5 bases from V and 5 bases from J, with 20 bases between. Germline-derived CDR1 and CDR2 are SGHAT and FQNNGV. This CDR3 reads CASSASGGNYRDTQYF. CDR3 DNA sequence: TGTGCCAGCAGCGCATCTGGGGGGAATTACAGAGATACGCAGTATTTT.

V gene TRBV11-2 combines with J gene TRBJ2-4, with TRBD1 matching 8 bases. Germline V gene sequence: CDR1 SGHAT, CDR2 FQNNGV. This CDR3 comprises 19 residues. Losses at the gene ends were 7 bases for V and 1 base for J; bases not matched to a gene: 18. CDR3 in DNA: TGTGCCAGCACCCATATCGGGACAGGAGCATATGGGGCCAAAAACATTCAGTACTTC. It yields the protein CASTHIGTGAYGAKNIQYF.

This clonotype appeared a few times. The chain employs TRBV3-1 and TRBJ2-7; D remains unclear. CDR1 is LGHDT and CDR2 is YNNKEL in the germline V gene (reference sequence). The CDR3 runs 12 residues. V dropped 6 bases and J dropped 7 bases, with 13 bases sitting between them. The CDR3 sequence is CASSVRRDEQYF. In DNA form, the CDR3 reads TGTGCCAGCAGTGTCAGAAGGGATGAGCAGTACTTC.

The rearrangement joins TRBV27 to TRBJ1-1, with 7 bases aligning to TRBD1. Germline-derived CDR1 and CDR2 are MNHEY and SMNVEV (reference sequence). This CDR3 has 15 amino acids. V lost 6 bases and J lost 1; bases outside the gene matches: 8. CDR3 DNA sequence: TGTGCCAGCAGCCGAAGGGGGCATCGGAACACTGAAGCTTTCTTT. Translated: CASSRRGHRNTEAFF.

This clonotype was seen a handful of times. The gene calls are TRBV4-1 and TRBJ2-7; the D gene is possibly TRBD2 (6 bases). Trimming removed 0 bases at V and 2 bases at J, with 14 bases between. Germline CDR1 reads MGHRA; CDR2 reads YSYEKL. This CDR3 has 16 amino acids. The CDR3 loop is CASSQDHSSGPYEQYF. Written as DNA, the CDR3 is TGCGCCAGCAGCCAAGATCATTCCAGCGGGCCCTACGAGCAGTACTTC.

This clonotype occurred a few times. The chain recombines TRBV6-5 with TRBJ1-5, with 9 positions matching TRBD1. Germline assignment: CDR1 MNHEY and CDR2 SVGAGI. The CDR3 loop spans 19 amino acids. J was trimmed by 3 bases and V by 0 bases; bases with no gene match: 12. The CDR3 region is CASSYSTRQGGYVNQPQHF. CDR3 DNA: TGTGCCAGCAGTTACTCGACGCGACAGGGGGGCTATGTCAATCAGCCCCAGCATTTT.

This chain uses TRBV7-2 with TRBJ2-3; D is unclear. Trimming removed 6 bases from V and 4 bases from J, with 8 bases in between. Germline loops: CDR1 SGHTA, CDR2 FQGNSA. The CDR3 extends over 12 amino acids. Here the CDR3 reads CASRPQSDTQYF. The CDR3 region has the DNA TGTGCCAGCAGGCCCCAGTCAGATACGCAGTATTTT.

This clonotype was counted a few times. The chain links TRBV2 to TRBJ2-5; TRBD1 is a possible D gene (6 bases). This CDR3 is 15 amino acids long. Germline CDR1 is SNHLY and CDR2 is FYNNEI. V lost 8 bases and J 2 bases, leaving 18 bases between the germline ends. CDR3 sequence reads: CASPPASGQQETQYF. The CDR3 DNA reads as TGTGCCAGCCCCCCCGCTTCCGGACAGCAAGAGACCCAGTACTTC.

This chain links TRBV7-9 with TRBJ2-2, with 7 bases matching TRBD2. With V trimmed by 0 bases and J by 3 bases, 4 bases remained unmatched. The germline CDR1 and CDR2 sequences are SEHNR and FQNEAQ (reference sequence). There are 16 residues in the CDR3. In nucleotides, the CDR3 is TGTGCCAGCAGCTTAGCTGGGCGGGGGTACACCGGGGAGCTGTTTTTT. Protein sequence: CASSLAGRGYTGELFF.

The chain carries TRBV6-5 and TRBJ2-3; D gene ambiguous. V lost 6 bases to trimming and J lost 8 bases, with 9 bases between them. Germline V CDR1 and CDR2: MNHEY, SVGAGI. This CDR3 spans 11 amino acids. CDR3 nucleotide sequence: TGTGCCAGCAGGATATACGGTACGCAGTATTTT. The encoded protein is CASRIYGTQYF.

Only a few counts were recorded for this clonotype. V usage is TRBV4-1 and J usage is TRBJ1-5; D gene ambiguous. The CDR3 runs to 17 residues. The germline V and J ends were trimmed by 1 base and 0 bases, with 13 bases remaining between them. The germline V gene has CDR1 MGHRA and CDR2 YSYEKL. The chain's CDR3 is CASSQGLGGFSNQPQHF. CDR3 sequence (DNA): TGCGCCAGCAGCCAAGGCTTGGGAGGATTTAGCAATCAGCCCCAGCATTTT.

This clonotype occurred a few times. The germline gene is not matched at one end of the junction; a read error may be the cause. This rearrangement joins TRBV20-1 to TRBJ2-3, with 9 bases identical to TRBD2. This CDR3 is 16 amino acids long. CDR1 and CDR2 (germline): DFQATT, SNEGSKA (reference sequence). The CDR3 nucleotides read TGCAGTGCTAGAGATTCCGCCGGGACTAGCATAGATACGCAGTATTTT. Residues: CSARDSAGTSIDTQYF.

The chain recombines TRBV11-2 with TRBJ2-2; D might be TRBD1 (5 bases). From germline, CDR1 is SGHAT and CDR2 FQNNGV. CDR3 size: 14 residues. V was pared by 5 bases and J by 6 bases, with 13 bases between. CDR3 protein: CASSTTGPAGELFF. CDR3 coding DNA: TGTGCCAGCAGCACAACAGGTCCCGCCGGGGAGCTGTTTTTT.

The J gene is TRBJ2-3, the V gene TRBV12-3 or TRBV12-4, with D tentatively TRBD1 (5 bases). The V end lost 3 bases, the J end lost 1 base, and 8 bases lay between the germline ends. This CDR3 region has 14 residues. CDR3 nucleotide sequence: TGTGCCAGCAGTTTCAGGGCAGGCACAGATACGCAGTATTTT. Protein sequence: CASSFRAGTDTQYF.

The sample holds a few counts of this clonotype. The chain couples TRBV4-2 to TRBJ2-2; D ambiguous. Trimming left V 0 bases short and J 6 bases short, with 17 bases between. This CDR3 region has 17 residues. Germline lookup yields CDR1 LGHNA and CDR2 YNFKEQ. The CDR3 spells CASSQELWGSLAGELFF. In DNA, the CDR3 is TGTGCCAGCAGCCAAGAACTTTGGGGAAGTTTAGCCGGGGAGCTGTTTTTT.

V is TRBV7-2 and J is TRBJ2-7; D perhaps matches TRBD1 (6 bases). The CDR3 extends over 14 amino acids. V dropped 3 bases and J dropped 3 bases, with 12 bases sitting between them. From germline, CDR1 is SGHTA and CDR2 FQGNSA. CDR3 sequence: CASSFFPGDYEQYF. The CDR3 DNA sequence: TGTGCCAGCAGCTTCTTCCCAGGGGACTACGAGCAGTACTTC.

V is TRBV27 and J is TRBJ2-7; 8 bases align to TRBD2. With V trimmed by 2 bases and J by 2 bases, 11 bases remained unmatched. The CDR3 is 17 residues long. Germline V CDR1 and CDR2: MNHEY, SMNVEV (reference sequence). The CDR3 DNA sequence: TGTGCCAGCAGTTTACTGGCCCCTAGCGGGCTCCCCTACGAGCAGTACTTC. It translates to CASSLLAPSGLPYEQYF.

The rearrangement joins TRBV12-3 or TRBV12-4 to TRBJ2-3, with D unresolved. The CDR3 sequence is 12 residues long. Trimming shortened V by 3 bases and J by 4 bases, and 5 bases separated the two germline ends. CDR3 region: CASSFAADTQYF. DNA for the CDR3: TGTGCCAGCAGTTTTGCGGCAGATACGCAGTATTTT.

The chain carries TRBV28 and TRBJ2-7; D is possibly TRBD1 (5 bases). The CDR3 runs 15 residues. Germline V gives CDR1 MDHEN, CDR2 SYDVKM. V lost 5 bases and J 4 bases, leaving 18 bases between the germline ends. As DNA, the CDR3 is TGTGCCAGCAGTCCTACTGGACCAGGGTATTACGAGCAGTACGTC. It translates to CASSPTGPGYYEQYV.

This clonotype was observed a few times. The chain recombines TRBV18 with TRBJ2-7; D might be TRBD1 (6 bases). Trimming took off 3 bases at V and 3 bases at J, with 9 bases between the two ends. The CDR3 extends over 13 amino acids. Looked up from germline, CDR1 is KGHSH and CDR2 is LQKENI. As DNA, the CDR3 is TGTGCCAGCTCACCCGGACAGCTCTACGAGCAGTACGTC. It specifies CASSPGQLYEQYV.

The rearrangement uses TRBV5-1 and TRBJ2-7; TRBD1 aligns across 7 bases. The germline gives CDR1 SGHRS, CDR2 YFSETQ. This CDR3 has 14 amino acids. The ends lost 2 bases at V and 2 bases at J; junction bases unmatched: 4. Here the CDR3 reads CASSLQGLPYEQYF. In nucleotides, the CDR3 is TGCGCCAGCAGCTTACAGGGGCTACCCTACGAGCAGTACTTC.

CDR3 coding DNA: TGTGCCAGCAGTTTAGGCGGGGGCGCGGGTGGCTACACCTTC. This gives the protein CASSLGGGAGGYTF. The V gene is TRBV27, the J gene TRBJ1-2; D is perhaps TRBD1 (6 bases). Trimming removed 2 bases at V and 7 bases at J, with 14 bases between. CDR3 length equals 14 residues. Germline loops: CDR1 MNHEY, CDR2 SMNVEV (reference sequence).

This clonotype was seen at least ten times. The chain uses TRBV7-8 and TRBJ1-1; the D is unclear. The CDR3 is made up of 17 amino acids. V lost 5 bases and J 0 bases, leaving 19 bases between the germline ends. Germline assignment: CDR1 SGHVS and CDR2 FQNEAQ. In DNA form, the CDR3 reads TGTGCCAGCAGCCCAGACATCATGACAATATTGAACACTGAAGCTTTCTTT. Translated: CASSPDIMTILNTEAFF.

The J gene is TRBJ2-2, the V gene TRBV10-3; 8 bases are shared with TRBD1. V lost 6 bases and J lost 6; bases outside the gene matches: 3. The CDR3 has 13 amino acids. Germline CDR1 and CDR2: ENHRY and SYGVKD. As DNA, the CDR3 is TGTGCCATCAGCGACAGGGGACCCGGGGAGCTGTTTTTT. Translation: CAISDRGPGELFF.

J is TRBJ2-1 and V is TRBV20-1; D remains unclear. Germline V gene sequence: CDR1 DFQATT, CDR2 SNEGSKA (reference sequence). Trimming pared 2 bases from V and 2 bases from J, leaving 13 bases between. The CDR3 totals 15 residues. For the CDR3, the DNA is TGCAGTGCTAGACCCTCCCCGAGTACCTACAATGAGCAGTTCTTC. It translates to CSARPSPSTYNEQFF.

The chain combines TRBV5-1 with TRBJ1-1; D remains ambiguous. V shed 2 bases and J shed 3 bases, with 11 bases lying between them. CDR3 length: 14 residues. Germline V gene lookup returns CDR1 SGHRS and CDR2 YFSETQ. The CDR3 reads CASSFNRGHTEAFF. CDR3 in DNA: TGCGCCAGCAGCTTTAACCGAGGGCACACTGAAGCTTTCTTT.

Ten or more counts support this clonotype. This sequence joins TRBV12-3 or TRBV12-4 and TRBJ2-3; 7 bases align to TRBD2. The CDR3 has 15 residues. V lost 5 bases to trimming and J lost 4 bases; unmatched junction nucleotides: 9. The CDR3 DNA follows: TGTGCCAGCAGTCCCAGCGGGGCGCCATCAGATACGCAGTATTTT. This codes for CASSPSGAPSDTQYF.

The V call is TRBV19, the J call TRBJ2-7, with TRBD2 identical over 7 bases. V gave up 11 bases and J gave up 1 base; unmatched junction bases: 14. Per germline, CDR1 LNHDA and CDR2 SQIVND (reference sequence). This CDR3 region has 15 residues. CDR3 region: CAGPGGKGKSYEQYF. The CDR3 DNA is TGTGCCGGGCCGGGGGGAAAGGGAAAATCCTACGAGCAGTACTTC.

A few counts support this clonotype. V gene TRBV6-2 or TRBV6-3 combines with J gene TRBJ1-1, with a possible D match to TRBD1 (5 bases). V lost 6 bases to trimming and J lost 1 base, with 21 bases between them. CDR3 length: 17 residues. Germline values: CDR1 MNHEY, CDR2 SVGEGT. CDR3 bases: TGTGCCAGCAGGTCACTGATTCCGGGACCCAAGAACACTGAAGCTTTCTTT. As protein: CASRSLIPGPKNTEAFF.

The V gene is TRBV7-3, the J gene TRBJ2-1; D remains ambiguous. Germline V CDR1 and CDR2: SGHTA, FQGTGA. V lost 0 bases to trimming and J lost 4 bases, with 10 bases between them. The CDR3 totals 15 residues. The CDR3 sequence: CASSLTLTSYNEQFF. CDR3 nucleotide sequence: TGTGCCAGCAGCTTAACCTTGACTTCATACAATGAGCAGTTCTTC.

The gene calls are TRBV6-1 and TRBJ1-2; 7 positions agree with TRBD1. V shed 6 bases, J shed 8 bases, and the junction held 9 bases outside the gene matches. Germline V gene lookup returns CDR1 MNHNS and CDR2 SASEGT. The CDR3 runs to 13 residues. The CDR3 sequence is CASSADREEGYTF. As DNA, the CDR3 is TGTGCCAGCAGCGCAGACAGGGAGGAAGGCTACACCTTC.

The genes are TRBV4-1 and TRBJ1-6; D is undetermined. Trimming removed 4 bases at V and 6 bases at J, with 19 bases between. From germline, CDR1 is MGHRA and CDR2 YSYEKL. The CDR3 sequence is 17 residues long. CDR3 bases: TGCGCCAGCAGCCCAAGAGATATCACCTCGGGTAATTCACCCCTCCACTTT. Translated: CASSPRDITSGNSPLHF.